This T cell receptor (beta chain) was sequenced in a study of cytomegalovirus exposure and HLA in healthy donors (dated by TCRdb to 2016 to 2017). For the study in its entirety: An earlier analysis of some 550 of the donors reported about 290 Gb of sequence data and roughly 100 million unique TCR beta sequences from about 200 million T cells. To predict cytomegalovirus infection status, the study brought together high-throughput TCR immunosequencing, statistical association of individual TCRs with disease status, and machine learning. Genome-wide SNP genotypes for about three fifths of the 666 donors were used in a later genetic analysis, which treated that subset as a discovery cohort. Roughly 5 DR-DQ haplotypes were handled as single units for association and clustering, since linkage in the cohort was strong. A later analysis re-analyzed previously published TCR beta repertoires from 500 to 700 donors and added high-resolution HLA genotyping to study TCR occurrence patterns. On average, roughly 200,000 unique TCR beta nucleotide sequences were sequenced per donor among 398 genotyped donors of the cohort, with roughly 18% of those sequences being non-productive. About 320 gigabases of sequencing data and tens of millions of unique TCR sequences were included in an early release covering roughly 600 HLA-typed donors. To decide whether each TCR beta V gene segment behaved as functional or pseudogenic, an earlier analysis of 587 of the donors relied on high-throughput TCR beta sequencing. Every repertoire in the discovery cohort had been generated on one and the same sequencing platform. Besides the first cohort of 666 subjects, a separate validation cohort made up of over a hundred different subjects was used. The genetic ancestry cluster associated with self-reported Caucasian donors included 80% to 90% of the 398 genotyped donors. In the later analysis, no new phenotypic data were used to find candidate immune exposures; instead, reliance was placed on TCR beta sequences and their occurrence across donors. HLA typing included class I and class II loci at four-digit resolution. The aim of the study was to test whether cataloging public T cell receptors could identify signatures of past pathogen exposure. The number of typed donors differed by locus: about 620-630 for A, B, C, DRB1 and DQB1; 500 to 550 for DQA1; 600 to 610 for DPA1; and some 450 for DPB1. Donor age, sex, ethnicity and CMV serostatus were collected together with the repertoire data. The study profiled the T cell repertoires of 666 subjects by immunosequencing and related them to cytomegalovirus serostatus. General conclusions and limits of the study: In both the original and validation cohorts, the classifier was reported to diagnose cytomegalovirus status with high specificity and sensitivity. Most TCR sequences were seen in very few donors, while some public TCRs were found in many individuals. Because counts were too low, about 15 rarely observed V segments, including chromosome 9 orphons, were left out of the earlier analysis of about 620 of the donors. Some IMGT-functional V segments, including TRBV6-2 and TRBV6-3, could not be distinguished by the 87-base-pair reads and were therefore excluded. The cohort was sequenced for TCR beta chains only, and without alpha or paired-chain data the features that could be detected were limited. Presence/absence analyses assumed roughly uniform sequencing depth across donors, an assumption that may not hold. The study listed 150 to 200 TCR beta chains as associated with cytomegalovirus. CMV serostatus was the only immune exposure information available for the cohort. A further reported finding was that TCR beta sequences accurately predicted the HLA-A and HLA-B alleles for most subjects in the first cohort. Linkage disequilibrium might explain the correlated functional status among segregating V segments, but an unknown experimental factor could not be excluded. A later genetic analysis associated a missense DCLRE1C variant with V-gene and J-gene trimming of TCR beta chains, and an independent cohort replicated the association. Because HLA typing was missing for some donors at each locus, association tests included only the typed subset. According to a later analysis, most CMV-associated TCR beta chains appeared to be HLA-restricted, and the HLA associations seemed to be driven largely by CMV exposure. Assigning TCR associations to individual alleles was difficult when HLA alleles, especially DR and DQ, strongly co-occurred. A cluster of highly shared sequence variants was judged likely to represent a technical artifact of the sequencing pipeline. A later analysis associated roughly 17,000 TCR beta sequences with specific HLA alleles at a false discovery rate of 0.05. According to a later analysis, TCR association rates differed among HLA loci, with DRB1 alleles showing the most associated TCRs and HLA-C alleles showing the fewest. In an earlier analysis of over 550 of the donors, most TCR beta V segments were observed in productive rearrangements about 87% or about 30% of the time, broadly matching IMGT annotations. It was suggested by the authors that the approach could potentially be generalized to other disease states and immunological phenotypes. Compared with the approximately 710-donor mean, donors in an Asian-associated ancestry cluster had fewer N-insertions in productive TCRs, according to a later genetic analysis. In vitro tests confirmed that a few of the cytomegalovirus-associated TCR beta chains recognize cytomegalovirus antigens. A later analysis reported that several top co-occurrence clusters appeared linked to parvovirus B19, influenza, CMV and Epstein-Barr virus. A later analysis found that HLA-associated TCR beta chains were more clonally expanded and had lower generation probabilities than equally common non-associated chains.

Library construction relied on the immunoSEQ multiplex PCR assay. For the multiplex PCR, a mixture combining 60 forward primers for TCR Vbeta segments and 13 reverse primers for TCR Jbeta segments was used. The CDR3 region of rearranged TCR beta genes was amplified from genomic DNA with a multiplex PCR assay. On the Illumina HiSeq System, the amplified TCR beta libraries were sequenced as 87-base-pair reads. The paper's data handling went like this. A later analysis counted about 82 million unique TCR beta chains across the 666 repertoires, and 9 million to 14 million of these chains were shared by at least two donors. Raw reads were error-corrected and collapsed into unique sequences with a nearest-neighbor algorithm that merged closely related sequences to remove PCR and sequencing errors. To assign V, D and J gene segments, CDR3 sequences were aligned to IMGT reference sequences. For a sequence to be retained, a match of at least six nucleotides was required to both a V gene segment and a J gene segment. A rearrangement counted as productive if the CDR3 had no stop codons and remained in frame with V and J, and every other rearrangement counted as non-productive. Following IMGT convention, CDR3 was defined as the stretch from the second conserved V-encoded cysteine up to the conserved J-encoded phenylalanine. Sequences without an unambiguous match to a single V gene segment were excluded from the earlier analysis of about 600 of the donors. In an earlier analysis of approximately 500 of the donors, a V segment was called functional when productive rearrangements were above 56.7%, and segregating when the standard deviation between donors exceeded 5%. A statistical classification framework was built to diagnose cytomegalovirus status from the catalog of TCR beta chain sequences. In a later analysis, TCR nucleotide sequences were compared against IMGT/GENE-DB human TR gene sequences so that V and J genes could be assigned. A later analysis assigned CDR3 sequences and most-parsimonious VDJ recombination scenarios with the TCRdist pipeline. In a later analysis, each TCR beta chain was defined by its CDR3 amino acid sequence together with its V-gene family, and reads without a unique V-gene family were excluded. To address suspected cross-contamination and a sequencing artifact, a later analysis removed a few hundred highly shared, low-generation-probability nucleotide sequences. In a later analysis, a clonal expansion index for each public chain was calculated from normalized within-repertoire ranks of inferred template counts. A later analysis computed generation probabilities with a VDJ recombination model fitted to out-of-frame rearrangements, and checked the results against IGoR. In a later analysis, hypergeometric tests were used to score TCR-TCR, TCR-HLA and TCR-CMV co-occurrence, with a repertoire-size bias correction applied to TCR pairs. A later analysis estimated false discovery rates by permuting HLA or CMV assignments 20 times. In a later analysis, co-occurring TCRs were grouped with DBSCAN, and TCRdist sequence similarity was added when clustering was performed within HLA-allele-positive subsets. Repertoires with fewer than 30,000 or more than 120,000 public chains were left out of co-occurrence clustering, as were a handful of repertoires with anomalous nucleotide sharing. The source is immuneACCESS, and TCRdb retained only in-frame sequences with V and J called. Part of the clones is not carried over; for the studies checked, unresolved V genes explain less than half of this, and the remainder is unexplained. V and J calls and clone size are as listed in that table; D and trimming were resolved from the DNA. Within this sample are under 150,000 clones, with 70% to 80% of them counted one time only. About 5% of the sample rests with the top ten.

The cohort was made up of under 800 healthy bone marrow donors. All cohort members were sampled while nominally healthy, although unrecorded immune exposures were likely present. The donor tested CMV seronegative, placing the donor among the roughly 400 seronegative members of the cohort. A peripheral blood sample was collected from each donor, and TCR beta sequencing was performed on peripheral blood mononuclear cells. Genomic DNA extraction from the blood cell samples was performed with the Qiagen DNeasy Blood Extraction Kit. The trim is 10 bases for V and 4 bases for J, with a gap of 11 bases between the germline ends. There are 12 amino acids in the CDR3, from cysteine to phenylalanine inclusive. Only the CDR3 region is kept as DNA, spanning 36 bases read in frame from base 1. CDR1 is given as SGHTA and CDR2 as FQGTGA, both from the germline V gene. The sample holds one count of this clone. What this receptor recognizes is not known. There are no base qualities to consult, and no much larger clone falls within one base.

The specimen was PBMCs. This receptor chain uses TRBV7-3 and TRBJ1-3; TRBD1 might be the D gene, on 5 matching bases. The TCR was taken from a male donor in good health and CMV-seronegative. The CDR3 has the sequence CAKPAGGNTIYF. The bases read TGTGCCAAACCGGCAGGGGGAAACACCATATATTTT.